This TCR beta chain was captured in a study of blood T cell repertoires in COVID-19. Overall study context: The origin of the acute and convalescent COVID-19 samples was the United States, Italy and Spain. PBMCs, B-cell-depleted T cells, or T cells provided the cDNA or gDNA that made up the material.

In the authors' workflow: Reference gene primer amplification gave estimated nucleated cell counts. TCRdb keeps only in-frame clones here, not all; method: immunoSEQ multiplex PCR. The V and J calls and clone size are taken from that table; D and trimming were inferred from the DNA. This table holds some 120,000 clones, just under 90% found once. The junction had 9 bases not matched to a gene; V was cut back by 4 bases and J by 8 bases. Germline V gene lookup returns CDR1 SGHRS and CDR2 YFSETQ. The CDR3 covers 14 residues. The sample holds a few counts of this clone. The sample comprised peripheral blood. The chain joins TRBV5-1 to TRBJ2-1; 7 positions match TRBD1. This TCR derives from a woman aged 45-65 years with acute or convalescent COVID-19. CDR3 amino acids: CASSPEQGRHEQFF. CDR3 nucleotides: TGCGCCAGCAGCCCAGAACAGGGGCGGCATGAGCAGTTCTTC.